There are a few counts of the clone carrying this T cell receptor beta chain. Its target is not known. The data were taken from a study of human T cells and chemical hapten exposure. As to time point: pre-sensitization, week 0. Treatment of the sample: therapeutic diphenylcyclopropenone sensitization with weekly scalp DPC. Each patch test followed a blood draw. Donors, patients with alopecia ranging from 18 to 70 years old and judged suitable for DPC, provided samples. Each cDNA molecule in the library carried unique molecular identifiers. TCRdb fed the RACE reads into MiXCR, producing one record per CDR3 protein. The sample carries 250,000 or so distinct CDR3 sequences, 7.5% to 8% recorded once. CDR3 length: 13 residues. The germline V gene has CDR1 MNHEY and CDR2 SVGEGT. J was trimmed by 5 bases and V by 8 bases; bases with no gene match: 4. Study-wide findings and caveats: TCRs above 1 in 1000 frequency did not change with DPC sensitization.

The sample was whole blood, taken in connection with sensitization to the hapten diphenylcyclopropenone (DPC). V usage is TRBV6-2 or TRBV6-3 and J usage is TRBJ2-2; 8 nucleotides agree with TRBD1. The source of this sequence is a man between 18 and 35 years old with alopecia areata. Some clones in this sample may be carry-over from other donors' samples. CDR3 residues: CASQGARTGELFF. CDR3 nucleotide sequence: TGTGCCAGCCAGGGGGCGAGGACCGGGGAGCTGTTTTTT.